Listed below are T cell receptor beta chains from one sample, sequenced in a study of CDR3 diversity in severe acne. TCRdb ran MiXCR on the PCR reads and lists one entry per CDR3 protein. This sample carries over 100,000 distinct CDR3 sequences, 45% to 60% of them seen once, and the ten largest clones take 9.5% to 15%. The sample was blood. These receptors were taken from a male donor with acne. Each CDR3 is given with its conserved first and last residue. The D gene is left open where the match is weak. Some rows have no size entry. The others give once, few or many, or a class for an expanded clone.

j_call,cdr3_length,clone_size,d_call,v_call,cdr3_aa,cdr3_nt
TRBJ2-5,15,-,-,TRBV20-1,CSAKGTFRGNQPQYF,TGCAGTGCAAAAGGTACTTTCCGCGGCAATCAGCCCCAGTACTTC
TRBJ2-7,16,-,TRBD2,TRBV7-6,CASSLSASGRIYEQYF,TGTGCCAGCAGCTTATCGGCTAGCGGGAGAATATACGAGCAGTACTTC
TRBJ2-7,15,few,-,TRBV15,CATSSHRDTSYEQYF,TGTGCCACCAGCTCTCACCGGGACACCTCCTACGAGCAGTACTTC
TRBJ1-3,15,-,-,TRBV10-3,CAISEGKSSGNTIYF,TGTGCCATCAGTGAGGGCAAGAGCTCTGGAAACACCATATATTTT
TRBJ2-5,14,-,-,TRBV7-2,CASSSTGVQETQYF,TGTGCCAGCAGCTCCACGGGAGTCCAAGAGACCCAGTACTTC
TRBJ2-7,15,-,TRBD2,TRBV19,CASSTGTSGHYEQYF,TGTGCCAGTAGTACGGGGACTAGCGGACACTACGAGCAGTACTTC
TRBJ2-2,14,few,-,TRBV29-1,CSVGSGGNTGELFF,TGCAGCGTTGGAAGCGGCGGGAACACCGGGGAGCTGTTTTTT
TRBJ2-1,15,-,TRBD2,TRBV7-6,CASSTGLAVGNEQFF,TGTGCCAGCAGCACCGGACTAGCAGTAGGCAATGAGCAGTTCTTC
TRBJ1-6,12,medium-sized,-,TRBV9,CASSPNNSPLHF,TGTGCCAGCAGCCCGAATAATTCACCCCTCCACTTT
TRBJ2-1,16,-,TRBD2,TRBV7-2,CASSLALTSGSYEQFF,TGTGCCAGCAGCTTAGCTTTGACTAGCGGGAGCTATGAGCAGTTCTTC
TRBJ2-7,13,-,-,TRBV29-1,CSVRVGLGAEQYF,TGCAGCGTTCGGGTAGGGCTGGGAGCCGAGCAGTACTTC
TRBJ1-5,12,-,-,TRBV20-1,CSADGGGQPQHF,TGCAGTGCTGACGGGGGCGGGCAGCCCCAGCATTTT
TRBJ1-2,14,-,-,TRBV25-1,CASTPVGDFYGYTF,TGTGCCAGCACCCCCGTCGGCGACTTCTATGGCTACACCTTC
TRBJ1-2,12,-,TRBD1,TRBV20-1,CSARDREYGYTF,TGCAGTGCCCGGGACAGGGAGTATGGCTACACCTTC
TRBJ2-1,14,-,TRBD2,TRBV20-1,CSARGTSGRNEQFF,TGCAGTGCTAGAGGGACTAGCGGGAGGAATGAGCAGTTCTTC
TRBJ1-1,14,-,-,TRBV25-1,CASSEVGGDTEAFF,TGTGCCAGCAGTGAAGTGGGGGGGGACACTGAAGCTTTCTTT
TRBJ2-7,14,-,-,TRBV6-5,CASSYADGTYEQYF,TGTGCCAGCAGTTACGCGGACGGTACCTACGAGCAGTACTTC
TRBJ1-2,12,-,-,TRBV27,CASGRGNYGYTF,TGTGCCAGCGGCAGGGGTAACTATGGCTACACCTTC
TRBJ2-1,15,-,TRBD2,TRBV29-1,CSVRGLAGGLNEQFF,TGCAGCGTTCGGGGACTAGCGGGAGGCTTGAATGAGCAGTTCTTC
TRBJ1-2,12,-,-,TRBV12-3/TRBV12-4,CASSLEGKGYTF,TGTGCCAGCAGTTTAGAGGGAAAGGGCTACACCTTC
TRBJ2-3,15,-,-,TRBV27,CASSLGGMGTDTQYF,TGTGCCAGCAGTTTAGGCGGGATGGGCACAGATACGCAGTATTTT
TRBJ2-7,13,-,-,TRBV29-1,CSVEKGPLDEQYF,TGCAGCGTTGAAAAGGGGCCTCTCGACGAGCAGTACTTC
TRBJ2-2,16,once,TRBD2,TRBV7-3,CASSLRTLAGTGELFF,TGTGCCAGCAGCTTAAGAACTCTAGCGGGAACCGGGGAGCTGTTTTTT
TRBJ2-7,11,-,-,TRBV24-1,CATSDLGEQYF,TGTGCCACCAGTGATTTGGGCGAGCAGTACTTC
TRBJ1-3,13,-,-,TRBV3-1,CASSQDSGNTIYF,TGTGCCAGCAGCCAAGACTCTGGAAACACCATATATTTT
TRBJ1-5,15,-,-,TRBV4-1,CASSLQQGLGQPQHF,TGCGCCAGCAGCCTACAACAGGGACTAGGGCAGCCCCAGCATTTT
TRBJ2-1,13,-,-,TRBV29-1,CSVGDASYNEQFF,TGCAGCGTGGGGGACGCCTCCTACAATGAGCAGTTCTTC
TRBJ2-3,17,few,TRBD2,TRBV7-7,CASSQNPGTSVTDTQYF,TGTGCTAGCAGCCAGAACCCCGGGACTAGCGTCACAGATACGCAGTATTTT
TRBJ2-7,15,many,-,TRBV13,CASSLGTGPSYEQYF,TGTGCCAGCAGCTTAGGGACAGGACCCTCCTACGAGCAGTACTTC
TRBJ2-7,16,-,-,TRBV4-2,CASSQRPVDSSYEQYF,TGTGCCAGCAGCCAGAGGCCAGTGGACAGCTCCTACGAGCAGTACTTC
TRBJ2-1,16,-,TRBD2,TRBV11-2,CASSILAGGLRDEQFF,TGTGCCAGCAGCATATTAGCGGGAGGGTTACGCGATGAGCAGTTCTTC
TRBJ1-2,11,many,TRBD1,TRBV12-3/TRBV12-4,CASDRGQGYTF,TGTGCCAGCGACAGGGGGCAAGGCTACACCTTC
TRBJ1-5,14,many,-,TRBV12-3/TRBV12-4,CASSLMGGIQPQHF,TGTGCCAGCAGTTTAATGGGGGGCATTCAGCCCCAGCATTTT
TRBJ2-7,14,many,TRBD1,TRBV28,CASGLMGQGYEQYF,TGTGCCAGCGGCCTAATGGGACAGGGGTACGAGCAGTACTTC
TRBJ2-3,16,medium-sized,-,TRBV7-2,CASSLRLGRGEDTQYF,TGTGCCAGCAGCTTACGGTTGGGACGAGGCGAAGATACGCAGTATTTT
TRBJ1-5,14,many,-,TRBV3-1,CASSPSGGGQPQHF,TGTGCCAGCAGCCCGAGCGGGGGCGGGCAGCCCCAGCATTTT
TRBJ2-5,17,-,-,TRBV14,CASGQGSVTGYQETQYF,TGTGCCAGCGGCCAAGGCTCGGTTACAGGGTACCAAGAGACCCAGTACTTC
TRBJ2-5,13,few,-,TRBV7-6,CASSVRYQETQYF,TGTGCCAGCAGCGTAAGATACCAAGAGACCCAGTACTTC
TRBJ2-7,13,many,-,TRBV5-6,CASSLRAGELLHF,TGTGCCAGCAGCTTGAGGGCAGGGGAGCTACTGCACTTC
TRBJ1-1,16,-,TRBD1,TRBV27,CASSLGPGGMNTEAFF,TGCGCCAGCAGTTTAGGCCCAGGGGGAATGAACACTGAAGCTTTCTTT
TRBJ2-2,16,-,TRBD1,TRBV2,CASSPWAGGSTGELFF,TGTGCCAGCAGTCCTTGGGCAGGGGGAAGCACCGGGGAGCTGTTTTTT
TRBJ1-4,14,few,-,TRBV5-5,CASSKTVLNEKLFF,TGTGCCAGCAGCAAGACAGTCCTAAATGAAAAACTGTTTTTT
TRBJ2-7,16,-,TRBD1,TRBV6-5,CASSRQTGKDLHEQYF,TGTGCCAGCAGTCGTCAGACAGGGAAGGACCTACACGAGCAGTACTTC
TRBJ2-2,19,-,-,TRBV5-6,CASSSRVGEAWLYTGELFF,TGTGCCAGCAGCTCACGCGTGGGGGAGGCCTGGTTGTACACCGGGGAGCTGTTTTTT
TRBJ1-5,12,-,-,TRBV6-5,CASSPRRDTQHF,TGTGCCAGCTCCCCCCGTCGGGATACGCAGCATTTT
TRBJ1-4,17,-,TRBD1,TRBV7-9,CASSSDIGTGAGEKLFF,TGTGCCAGCAGCTCTGACATAGGCACAGGGGCCGGTGAAAAACTGTTTTTT
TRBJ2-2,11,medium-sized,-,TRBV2,CASLTAGELFF,TGTGCCAGCCTCACAGCCGGGGAGCTGTTTTTT
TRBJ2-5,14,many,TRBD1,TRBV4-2,CASSQDDREETQYF,TGTGCCAGCAGCCAAGACGACAGGGAAGAGACCCAGTACTTC
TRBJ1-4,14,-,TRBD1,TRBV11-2,CASSPGTANEKLFF,TGTGCCAGCAGTCCCGGGACAGCTAATGAAAAACTGTTTTTT
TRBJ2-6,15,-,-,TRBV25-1,CASSESGSGANVLTF,TGTGCCAGCAGTGAATCGGGCTCTGGGGCCAACGTCCTGACTTTC
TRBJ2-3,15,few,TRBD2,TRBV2,CASSGTSGRGDTQYF,TGTGCCAGCAGTGGGACTAGCGGGAGGGGAGATACGCAGTATTTT
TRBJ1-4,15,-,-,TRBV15,CATSRDRATNEKLFF,TGTGCCACCAGCAGAGACCGTGCAACTAATGAAAAACTGTTTTTT
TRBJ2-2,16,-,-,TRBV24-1,CATSDPGLSNTGELFF,TGTGCCACCAGTGACCCGGGACTCTCGAACACCGGGGAGCTGTTTTTT